Each of the 27 T cell receptor beta chains below was sequenced from the same sample in a study of blood T cells in healthy people across ages. Primed by a sample-barcoded 5' primer and a J-beta primer mix, a second PCR proceeded for about 6 to 11 cycles. TCRdb independently ran MiXCR on the 5' RACE reads; one entry per CDR3 protein. The top ten hold under 30% of the sample, which has some 1.8 million distinct CDR3 sequences, about two fifths seen once. Material: blood. These receptors originate from a human donor in good health.

V gene TRBV20-1 combines with J gene TRBJ2-1, with D perhaps matching TRBD2 (5 bases). Germline V gene sequence: CDR1 DFQATT, CDR2 SNEGSKA (reference sequence). The germline V and J ends were trimmed by 0 bases and 10 bases, with 16 bases remaining between them. This CDR3 has 14 residues. CDR3 protein: CSARDLVPRGEQFF. In DNA, the CDR3 is TGCAGTGCTAGAGATCTGGTCCCAAGAGGGGAGCAGTTCTTC.

The J gene is TRBJ1-1, the V gene TRBV2; D gene uncertain. This CDR3 is built from 14 residues. Between the trimmed V and J ends, which lost 2 bases and 5 bases, there was a span of 12 bases. Germline CDR1 SNHLY, CDR2 FYNNEI. The CDR3 sequence is CASSERVAATEAFF. In DNA form, the CDR3 reads TGTGCCAGCAGTGAAAGGGTAGCAGCTACTGAAGCTTTCTTT. The complete variable domain, with remaining parts taken from reference TRBV2 and TRBJ1-1, reads EPEVTQTPSHQVTQMGQEVILRCVPISNHLYFYWYRQILGQKVEFLVSFYNNEISEKSEIFDDQFSVERPDGSNFTLKIRSTKLEDSAMYFCASSERVAATEAFFGQGTRLTVV.

This clonotype was found a few times. This rearrangement joins TRBV27 to TRBJ1-4; possible D gene TRBD1, 6 bases. Trimming stripped 5 bases from V and 5 bases from J, with 15 bases between. Germline assignment: CDR1 MNHEY and CDR2 SMNVEV (reference sequence). The CDR3 contains 15 residues. The CDR3 reads CASSLGITGNEKLFF. The CDR3 region has the DNA TGTGCCAGCAGTCTAGGAATAACAGGGAATGAAAAACTGTTTTTT.

V gene TRBV12-5 combines with J gene TRBJ2-3; 11 nucleotides match TRBD1. Germline assignment: CDR1 LGHNT and CDR2 FRNRAP. The CDR3 extends over 16 amino acids. The V and J ends lost 3 bases and 6 bases, in that order; junction bases with no gene match: 8. Here the CDR3 reads CASGLPGQGAGDTQYF. In nucleotides, the CDR3 is TGTGCTAGTGGTTTACCCGGACAGGGGGCAGGGGATACGCAGTATTTT.

This chain joins TRBV4-1 and TRBJ2-1; maybe TRBD2 (5 bases). Germline CDR1 MGHRA, CDR2 YSYEKL. V lost 7 bases and J 8 bases, leaving 15 bases between the germline ends. This CDR3 is built from 13 residues. The CDR3 DNA reads as TGCGCCAGCACGCCCTTAGGAGGTTATGAGCAGTTCTTC. It specifies CASTPLGGYEQFF.

This chain links TRBV7-8 with TRBJ1-4, with D hard to call. Trimming took off 1 base at V and 6 bases at J, with 12 bases between the two ends. Germline CDR1 and CDR2: SGHVS and FQNEAQ. This CDR3 region has 15 residues. The CDR3 sequence is CASSLVKEGDEKLFF. The CDR3 DNA follows: TGTGCCAGCAGCTTAGTAAAGGAAGGAGATGAAAAACTGTTTTTT.

This clonotype was counted a few times. This chain's CDR3 is CSGLDTEAFF. The CDR3 DNA reads as TGCAGCGGTCTGGACACTGAAGCTTTCTTT. This chain links TRBV29-1 with TRBJ1-1; D not certain. The germline CDR1 and CDR2 sequences are SQVTM and ANQGSEA. The CDR3 has 10 residues. With 7 bases removed from V and 3 bases from J, the gap between germline ends came to 6 bases.

This clonotype has more than one count but fewer than ten. The rearrangement joins TRBV2 to TRBJ1-1; no reliable D call. The CDR3 has 14 residues. V was cut by 5 bases and J by 1 base, with 11 bases left in between. CDR1 is SNHLY, CDR2 FYNNEI, per germline. The CDR3: CASSSRLGNTEAFF. In DNA form, the CDR3 reads TGTGCCAGCAGTTCCCGGTTGGGGAACACTGAAGCTTTCTTT.

The chain recombines TRBV5-1 with TRBJ2-5; 8 nucleotides align to TRBD1. The CDR3 is 16 residues long. The germline V gene has CDR1 SGHRS and CDR2 YFSETQ. V dropped 4 bases and J dropped 5; count of bases not matched to a gene: 13. The CDR3 region is CASSIQSGGSMETQYF. The CDR3 DNA is TGCGCCAGCAGCATTCAATCAGGGGGCTCCATGGAGACCCAGTACTTC.

V gene TRBV2 combines with J gene TRBJ2-1, with a possible D match to TRBD2 (7 bases). This CDR3 is built from 11 residues. CDR1 SNHLY and CDR2 FYNNEI come from the germline V gene. V lost 9 bases to trimming and J lost 9 bases, with 12 bases between them. The CDR3 region has the DNA TGTGCCAGTGGGGGGGGCAGTGAGCAGTTCTTC. Its protein product is CASGGGSEQFF.

The rearrangement joins TRBV12-3 or TRBV12-4 to TRBJ1-1, with 9 positions matching TRBD1. CDR3 length equals 13 residues. The trim removed 5 bases at V and 12 bases at J, leaving 10 bases unmatched. CDR3 sequence: CASSLPGQGFTFF. The CDR3 DNA reads as TGTGCCAGCAGTCTCCCGGGACAGGGTTTTACTTTCTTT.

The V gene is TRBV6-5, the J gene TRBJ2-7; 15 bases agree with TRBD2. With V trimmed by 0 bases and J by 7 bases, 7 bases remained unmatched. The CDR3 runs 17 residues. CDR1 and CDR2 (germline): MNHEY, SVGAGI. CDR3 sequence reads: CASSYSGTSGGYNEQYF. The CDR3 nucleotides are TGTGCCAGCAGTTACTCGGGGACTAGCGGGGGGTACAATGAGCAGTACTTC.

The chain is built from TRBV2 and TRBJ2-3; D is tentatively TRBD1 or TRBD2 (5 bases each). V was pared by 7 bases and J by 4 bases, with 12 bases between. CDR1 and CDR2 (germline): SNHLY, FYNNEI. This CDR3 is 13 amino acids long. The CDR3 DNA reads as TGTGCCAGCAATCCCCTGGGGGCAGATACGCAGTATTTT. Translated, it gives CASNPLGADTQYF.

This clonotype has more than one count but fewer than ten. This chain joins TRBV7-2 and TRBJ2-4; D is unclear. Trimming took off 5 bases at V and 0 bases at J, with 8 bases between the two ends. The CDR3 is 14 amino acids. Germline lookup yields CDR1 SGHTA and CDR2 FQGNSA. In nucleotides, the CDR3 is TGTGCCAGCAGCCCGCAAGTAGCCAAAAACATTCAGTACTTC. This translates into CASSPQVAKNIQYF.

The chain is built from TRBV5-1 and TRBJ1-1; a possible D gene is TRBD1 (6 bases). The V end was cut by 6 bases, the J end by 0 bases, with 15 bases between. From germline, CDR1 is SGHRS and CDR2 YFSETQ. The CDR3 is made up of 15 amino acids. The DNA for the CDR3 is TGCGCCAGCACAGGGACAAGTTTTATGAACACTGAAGCTTTCTTT. Protein product: CASTGTSFMNTEAFF.

This rearrangement joins TRBV4-2 to TRBJ2-7, with D perhaps TRBD2 (5 bases). The assigned J gene may be wrong: the sequence end matches TRBJ2-5 better. Per germline, CDR1 LGHNA and CDR2 YNFKEQ. The CDR3 is made up of 17 amino acids. The CDR3: CASSQDPGVGEKETQYF. Written as DNA, the CDR3 is TGTGCCAGCAGCCAAGATCCGGGCGTGGGAGAGAAAGAGACCCAGTACTTC.

V gene TRBV6-2 or TRBV6-3 combines with J gene TRBJ2-7; 9 nucleotides align to TRBD1. Germline V lookup: CDR1 MNHEY, CDR2 SVGEGT. V shed 7 bases, J shed 7 bases, and the junction held 17 bases outside the gene matches. This CDR3 has 16 amino acids. In nucleotides, the CDR3 is TGTGCCAGCACAAACCCCCCGGGACAGGGCTATCATGAGCAGTACTTC. Translated, it gives CASTNPPGQGYHEQYF.

This sequence joins TRBV25-1 and TRBJ2-5, with TRBD1 identical over 8 bases. Losses at the gene ends were 5 bases for V and 6 bases for J; bases not matched to a gene: 8. The CDR3 is 14 amino acids. Germline V CDR1 and CDR2: MGHDK, SYGVNS. CDR3 sequence reads: CASSQPGQGKTQYF. CDR3 nucleotide sequence: TGTGCCAGCAGTCAACCCGGACAGGGAAAGACCCAGTACTTC.

This clonotype was detected a few times. V is TRBV6-6 and J is TRBJ1-5, with 8 bases lining up with TRBD1. J was trimmed by 7 bases and V by 2 bases; bases with no gene match: 10. The CDR3 is 16 residues long. Germline assignment: CDR1 MNHNY and CDR2 SVGAGI (reference sequence). Here the CDR3 reads CASSYAGQGRDQPQHF. CDR3 coding DNA: TGTGCCAGCAGTTACGCCGGACAGGGAAGGGACCAGCCCCAGCATTTT.

The rearrangement joins TRBV20-1 to TRBJ2-1, with D unresolved. Germline V CDR1 and CDR2: DFQATT, SNEGSKA (reference sequence). The CDR3 contains 16 residues. Trimming took off 1 base at V and 7 bases at J, with 20 bases between the two ends. The CDR3 is CSARGDGPSVGNEQFF. The CDR3 DNA sequence: TGCAGTGCTAGAGGAGACGGGCCGAGCGTGGGGAATGAGCAGTTCTTC.

The rearrangement links TRBV28 to TRBJ1-1, with 9 bases matching TRBD1. The V segment lost 6 bases and the J segment 10 bases; nucleotides outside the gene matches: 12. The CDR3 runs 14 residues. Germline assignment: CDR1 MDHEN and CDR2 SYDVKM. CDR3: CASRMGQGTSPAFF. The CDR3 DNA follows: TGTGCCAGCAGGATGGGACAGGGTACCTCTCCAGCTTTCTTT. Complete variable domain (other parts from reference TRBV28 and TRBJ1-1): DVKVTQSSRYLVKRTGEKVFLECVQDMDHENMFWYRQDPGLGLRLIYFSYDVKMKEKGDIPEGYSVSREKKERFSLILESASTNQTSMYLCASRMGQGTSPAFFGQGTRLTVV.

This chain joins TRBV20-1 and TRBJ2-3, with TRBD2 matching over 7 bases. There are 15 residues in the CDR3. J lost 5 bases, V lost 1 base, and 9 bases had no gene match. CDR1 and CDR2 (germline): DFQATT, SNEGSKA (reference sequence). In nucleotides, the CDR3 is TGCAGTGCTAGAGGCTGGGGGGGGTATAGAGATACGCAGTATTTT. Translation gives CSARGWGGYRDTQYF.

There are a few counts of this clonotype. The chain combines TRBV12-3 or TRBV12-4 with TRBJ2-1, with 7 positions matching TRBD1. The CDR3 is made up of 14 amino acids. V shed 6 bases, J shed 4 bases, and the junction held 6 bases outside the gene matches. The CDR3 protein is CASRAGTAYNEQFF. The CDR3 bases are TGTGCCAGCAGAGCCGGGACAGCATACAATGAGCAGTTCTTC.

This chain joins TRBV12-5 and TRBJ1-1; D may be TRBD1 (5 bases). V lost 1 base and J 5 bases, leaving 14 bases between the germline ends. The CDR3 extends over 15 amino acids. The germline gives CDR1 LGHNT, CDR2 FRNRAP. The CDR3 bases are TGTGCTAGTGGTTTGGATCGGGCAGGGCATACTGAAGCTTTCTTT. This encodes CASGLDRAGHTEAFF.

This chain links TRBV20-1 with TRBJ2-1; D may be TRBD1 or TRBD2 (6 bases each). V lost 5 bases and J lost 9, with 20 bases in between. Germline-derived CDR1 and CDR2 are DFQATT and SNEGSKA (reference sequence). The CDR3 sequence is 14 residues long. The CDR3 DNA reads TGCAGTGCTGCCCGGATCTTGAGGGGGGTTGAGCAGTTCTTC. Its protein product is CSAARILRGVEQFF.

The gene calls are TRBV12-3 or TRBV12-4 and TRBJ1-6; no definite D call. CDR3 length equals 14 residues. V was shortened by 5 bases and J by 7 bases, with 12 bases between the two germline ends. The chain's CDR3 is CASSPSTRNSPLHF. DNA for the CDR3: TGTGCCAGCAGTCCGTCGACACGCAATTCACCCCTCCACTTT.

This clonotype was counted between two and nine times. The chain joins TRBV29-1 to TRBJ2-3, with D possibly TRBD2 on 6 matching bases. The V gene lost 7 bases and the J gene lost 3 bases, with 17 bases spanning the gap. This CDR3 has 14 amino acids. In germline, CDR1 is SQVTM, CDR2 ANQGSEA. The CDR3 loop reads CSDLPLASTDTQYF. The DNA for the CDR3 is TGCAGCGACCTCCCCCTAGCGTCGACAGATACGCAGTATTTT.